This T cell receptor beta chain is from a study of T cell therapy after organ transplantation (dated 2019 in TCRdb). Some background on the complete study: The therapy products consisted of autologous CMV-specific T cells grown in vitro for around 14 days using a peptide pool of 30 HLA class I and II CMV epitopes. Peripheral blood samples for the pretherapy time point were taken before T cell therapy began. Of the roughly 10 patients, eight were classified as clinical responders and two were classified as nonresponders. Patients were given up to 6 doses of T cells at 2-week intervals and were followed for over 25 weeks after finishing therapy. A median of 1.92 x 10^8 CMV-specific T cells was administered to patients across 2 to 6 intravenous infusions. Of the approximately eleven patients, only 7 or 8 had long-term post-therapy samples available. An open-label phase I trial of autologous CMV-specific adoptive T cell therapy in solid-organ transplant recipients was the basis for the study, which was a follow-up TRBV repertoire analysis. On the study overall, not on this receptor specifically: Because the cohort was small, confounders such as concurrent antirejection and antiviral medications could not be assessed. Fold change in CD8 clonality after therapy was inversely correlated with pretherapy clonality, suggesting that less biased repertoires were more receptive to remodeling. The small number of expansions detected in nonresponders may be due to reduced sample coverage caused by poor CD8+ T cell yield. Before therapy, nonresponders had marked clonal expansions, and their repertoires changed minimally after therapy. Post-therapy reconstitution appeared to include both transferred clonotypes and endogenous clonotypes not detected in the therapy products.

In regard to this clone: Its antigen is unknown. No base quality information exists; no much larger clone differs at one position.

According to the germline V gene, CDR1 reads MGHRA and CDR2 reads YSYEKL. The CDR3 holds 17 amino acids from the cysteine to the phenylalanine. Kept here is only the CDR3 DNA, which spans 51 bases and is read in frame from base 1. Cut back by 3 bases and 2 bases, the V and J ends lie 18 bases apart. Using the immunoSEQ two-step, bias-controlled multiplex PCR assay, TRB CDR3 regions were amplified from genomic DNA. Sequencing of CDR3 libraries was carried out on an Illumina NextSeq 500. The authors' pipeline ran thus. The immunoSEQ Analyzer platform was used for initial alignment and bioinformatics, including bias normalization against synthetic CDR3 analogs. V, D and J gene annotation followed the IMGT database definitions. VDJtools version 1.1.10 and the R package tcR version 2.2.1.11 were used with default settings for further TRBV analyses. GLIPH analysis was done using default settings in version 1.0. For CDR3 sequences with at least 5 reads, significant changes in clonotype frequency were assessed with a 2-sided binomial test and Benjamini-Hochberg correction (alpha = 0.01). In TCRdb, the immuneACCESS table is reduced to in-frame sequences with V and J assigned. These tables do not hold every clone; where another copy was compared, an unresolved V gene accounts for under half, and the others remain unexplained. That table supplies the V and J calls and clone size; D and trimming were determined from the DNA. The sample records 40,000 to 60,000 clones, 94% of which are singletons. Clones ranked in the top ten supply over 3% of the sample.

Explained via the paper, the time point label denotes: before start of T cell therapy. The patients had received solid-organ transplants and had cytomegalovirus that was drug-resistant/recurrent. Approximately 10 trial participants were chosen for repertoire analysis on the basis of the availability of post-therapy peripheral blood mononuclear cells. Viable CD3+CD8+CD4- lymphocytes were sorted from PBMCs on a BD FACSAria III. Genomic DNA was extracted from sorted cells with the Qiagen DNeasy Kit. The sequence was obtained from a human patient who had received a solid organ transplant and had CMV disease. The chain is made from TRBV4-1 and TRBJ2-3, with a tentative D gene TRBD2 over 6 matching bases. The sequenced sample was CD8+ T cells from blood, obtained before autologous CMV-specific T cell therapy. The CDR3 is CASSQLGAGRYTDTQYF. The DNA reads TGCGCCAGCAGCCAGCTAGGGGCGGGACGGTACACAGATACGCAGTATTTT.